This record looks at one T cell receptor beta chain sequence and its context. There is no known antigen for this receptor. No much larger clone exists at a distance of one base, and base qualities are not known. Library generation was performed with 5' RACE. Sequencing was carried out with an Illumina HiSeq 2500. The second PCR ran for roughly 7 to 12 cycles and used a J-beta primer mix along with a sample-barcoded 5' primer. A unique molecular identifier was introduced onto each TCR beta cDNA molecule by a template-switch 5' adaptor carrying 12 random nucleotides. At least 2.5 million CDR3-containing paired-end reads were obtained from each sample. First-strand cDNA was synthesized from all RNA with the Mint cDNA synthesis kit, primed by a TRBC-specific oligonucleotide. Following uracil-DNA glycosylase treatment, all cDNA underwent a first 18-cycle PCR with the universal primers M1SS and BC2_uni_R. Under the source paper's analysis protocol: Normalization of each sample was performed by random selection of 1 million high-quality reads, each carrying a distinct molecular identifier. Reads sharing molecular identifiers were discarded rather than binned into consensus sequences. MiTCR, set to a Q25 quality threshold and the strictest error-elimination algorithm, was used for CDR3 identification, clonotype clustering and error correction. A nonparametric unseen species model with Euler transformation was used to estimate lower-bound total TCR beta diversity. The public reads were reprocessed in TCRdb via fastp at Q25 and MiXCR, keeping in-frame beta chains. Identical CDR3 protein sequences are pooled into one entry, listed with their most common genes and DNA. These V and J calls are TCRdb output, not the study's own analysis. The sample profile shows about 1,800,000 distinct CDR3 sequences; 28% of them were found once. The ten largest clones capture over 7% of the sample.

The data were obtained in a study of blood T cells in healthy people across ages (dated by TCRdb to between 2014 and 2016). Study-level background: Template switching captured roughly one uniquely barcoded TCR beta cDNA molecule per two T cells in model experiments. To track age-related changes in TCR beta repertoire diversity, the study relied on deep sequencing normalized with unique cDNA molecular identifiers. The donors were split into four age groups: young (average around 16 years), middle-aged (39), aged (roughly 60) and long-lived (approximately 80). To avoid experimental bias, donors of different ages were spread randomly across the sequencing lanes. Two additional independent replicas of 1 million unique cDNA reads from the same blood draw were analyzed for two donors (one aged 18 to 30 and one aged 80 or older). On the study overall, not on this receptor specifically: Compared with the aged group, more naive CD4+ T cells, fewer expanded clones and increased TCR diversity were shown by the long-lived group, suggesting age selection. Estimates of total diversity from one million sequenced T cells were regarded as lower bounds and underestimates. Observed TCR beta diversity per million T cells fell roughly linearly with age, and a significant reduction was already apparent by age roughly 40. A strong correlation was found between observed TCR beta diversity and the percentage of naive T cells measured by flow cytometry. Conclusive comparison of naive and antigen-experienced compartments was prevented by the profiling of bulk unsorted PBMCs. Donor CMV infection status was unknown, potentially confounding age-related changes in expanded clonotypes.

V and J are truncated by 0 bases and 4 bases respectively, leaving an intervening sequence of 9 bases. From cysteine to phenylalanine, the CDR3 is 14 amino acids long. This entry keeps only the CDR3 DNA: 42 bases, framed from base 1. CDR1 MGHRA and CDR2 YSYEKL were looked up in the germline V gene. The roughly 39 donors, aged about 6 to 95 years, were systemically healthy Caucasian individuals from Russia. Approximately 11 milliliters of peripheral blood were drawn from each donor into EDTA-treated Vacutainer tubes. Ficoll-Paque density-gradient centrifugation was used to isolate PBMCs, with at least 6.5 million per sample. Trizol reagent was used to extract total RNA from the PBMCs, yielding at least 5 micrograms per sample. For every donor, flow cytometry on a PBMC aliquot measured the percentage of naive CD45RAhigh/CD27high T cells.

Rearrangement joined TRBV4-1 to TRBJ1-2; the D gene is unclear. This clonotype originated in a woman in her 30s in good health. Sequenced sample: blood. At the DNA level, the sequence is TGCGCCAGCAGCCAAGATATGGCCCTCTATGGCTACACCTTC. It codes for CASSQDMALYGYTF.